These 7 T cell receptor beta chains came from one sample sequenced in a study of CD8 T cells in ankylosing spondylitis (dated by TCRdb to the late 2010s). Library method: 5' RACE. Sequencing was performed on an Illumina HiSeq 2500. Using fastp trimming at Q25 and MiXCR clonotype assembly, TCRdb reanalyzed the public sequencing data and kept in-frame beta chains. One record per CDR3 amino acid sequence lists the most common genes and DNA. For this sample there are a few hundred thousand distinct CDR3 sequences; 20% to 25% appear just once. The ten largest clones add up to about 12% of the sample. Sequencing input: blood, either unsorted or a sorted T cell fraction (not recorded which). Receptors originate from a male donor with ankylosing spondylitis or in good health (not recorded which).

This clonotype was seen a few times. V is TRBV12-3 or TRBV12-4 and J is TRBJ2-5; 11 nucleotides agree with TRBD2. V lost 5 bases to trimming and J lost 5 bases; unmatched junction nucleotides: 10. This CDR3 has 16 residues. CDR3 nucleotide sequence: TGTGCCAGCAGTCCAACCGTGACTAGCGGGGAGGAGACCCAGTACTTC. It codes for CASSPTVTSGEETQYF.

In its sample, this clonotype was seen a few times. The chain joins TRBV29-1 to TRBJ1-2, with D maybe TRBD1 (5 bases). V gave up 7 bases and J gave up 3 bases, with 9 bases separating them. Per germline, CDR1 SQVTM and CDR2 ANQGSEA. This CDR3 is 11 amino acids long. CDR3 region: CSGKQDYGYTF. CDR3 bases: TGCAGCGGCAAACAGGACTATGGCTACACCTTC.

This CDR3 is CAISLPLAGGSLGTDTQYF. The DNA for the CDR3 is TGTGCCATCAGTCTCCCACTAGCGGGGGGAAGTTTGGGCACAGATACGCAGTATTTT. The chain carries TRBV10-3 and TRBJ2-3, with TRBD2 matching over 12 bases. V was pared by 5 bases and J by 1 base, with 13 bases of the junction left unmatched. This CDR3 contains 19 residues. Germline values: CDR1 ENHRY, CDR2 SYGVKD.

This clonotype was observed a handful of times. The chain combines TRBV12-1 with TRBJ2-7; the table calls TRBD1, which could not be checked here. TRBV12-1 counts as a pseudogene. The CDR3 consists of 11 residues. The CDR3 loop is CASSPGCEQYF. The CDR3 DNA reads TGTGCCAGCAGCCCCGGCTGCGAGCAGTACTTC.

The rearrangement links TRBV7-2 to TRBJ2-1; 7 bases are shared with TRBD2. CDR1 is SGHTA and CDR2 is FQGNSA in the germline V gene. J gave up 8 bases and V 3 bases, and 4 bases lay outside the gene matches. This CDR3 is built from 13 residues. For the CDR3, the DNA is TGTGCCAGCAGCTTGGGGGGGGGATATGAGCAGTTCTTC. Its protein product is CASSLGGGYEQFF.

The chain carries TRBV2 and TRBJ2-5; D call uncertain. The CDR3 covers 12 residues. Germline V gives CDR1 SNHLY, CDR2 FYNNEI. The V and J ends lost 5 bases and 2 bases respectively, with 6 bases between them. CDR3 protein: CASSQVQETQYF. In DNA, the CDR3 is TGTGCCAGCAGTCAAGTACAAGAGACCCAGTACTTC.

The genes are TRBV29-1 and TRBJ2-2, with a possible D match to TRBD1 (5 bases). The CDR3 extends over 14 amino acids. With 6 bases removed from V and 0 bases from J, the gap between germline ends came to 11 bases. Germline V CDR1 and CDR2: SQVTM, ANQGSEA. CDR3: CSVKQDTNTGELFF. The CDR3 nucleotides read TGCAGCGTAAAACAGGATACGAACACCGGGGAGCTGTTTTTT.